This T cell receptor beta chain was identified in a study of Tregs in tolerant kidney transplant recipients. Study overall: Related graft donors supplied nonmyeloablative bone marrow transplants, and mixed chimerism was transient. Whole-study results and caveats: Biological reproducibility was not directly addressed in this study. The most relevant donor-specific Treg TCRbeta repertoire apparently came from expansion with activated donor B cells. Antigen-driven expansion was suggested because donor-specific Tregs expanded more than all Tregs in tolerant patients.

Unmatched junction bases numbered 12, after V lost 7 bases and J lost 7 bases. CDR1 is WNHNN and CDR2 is SYGVQD in the germline V gene (reference sequence). CDR3 length: 15 residues. Points on this clone: Antigen unknown.

The protocol was immunoSEQ multiplex PCR, while the TCRdb copy is restricted to in-frame clones and leaves out a portion. Here the sample spans fewer than 100,000 clones, approximately 93% being singletons. This chain connects TRBV10-1 to TRBJ2-2; the match to TRBD1 covers 7 bases. The TCR comes from a human donor who received a combined kidney and bone marrow transplant. Source: CD4+ T cells from blood, taken before the transplant. The CDR3 protein is CASMLTTGPDGELFF. The CDR3 coding sequence is TGCGCCAGCATGCTGACGACAGGGCCCGACGGGGAGCTGTTTTTT.